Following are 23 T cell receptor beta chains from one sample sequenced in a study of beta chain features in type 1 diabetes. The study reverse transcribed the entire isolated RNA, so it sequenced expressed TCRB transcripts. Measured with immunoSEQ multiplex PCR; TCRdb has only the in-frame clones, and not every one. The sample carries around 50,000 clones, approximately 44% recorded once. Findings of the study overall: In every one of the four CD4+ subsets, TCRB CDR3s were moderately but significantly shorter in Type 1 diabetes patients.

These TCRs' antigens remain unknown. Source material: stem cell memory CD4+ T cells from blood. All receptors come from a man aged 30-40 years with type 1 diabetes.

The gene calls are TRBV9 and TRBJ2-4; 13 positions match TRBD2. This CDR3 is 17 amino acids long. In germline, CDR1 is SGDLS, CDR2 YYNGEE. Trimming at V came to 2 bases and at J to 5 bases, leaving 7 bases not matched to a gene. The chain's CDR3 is CASSVGLAGVGENIQYF. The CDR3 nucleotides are TGTGCCAGCAGCGTCGGACTAGCGGGAGTAGGTGAAAACATTCAGTACTTC.

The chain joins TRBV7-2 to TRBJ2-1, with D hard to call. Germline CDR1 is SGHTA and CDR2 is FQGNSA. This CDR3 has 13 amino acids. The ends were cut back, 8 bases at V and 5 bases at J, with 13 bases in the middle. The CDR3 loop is CASRYSLNNEQFF. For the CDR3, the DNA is TGTGCCAGCCGATACAGCCTGAACAATGAGCAGTTCTTC. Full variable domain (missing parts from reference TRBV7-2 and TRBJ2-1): GAGVSQSPSNKVTEKGKDVELRCDPISGHTALYWYRQSLGQGLEFLIYFQGNSAPDKSGLPSDRFSAERTGGSVSTLTIQRTQQEDSAVYLCASRYSLNNEQFFGPGTRLTVL.

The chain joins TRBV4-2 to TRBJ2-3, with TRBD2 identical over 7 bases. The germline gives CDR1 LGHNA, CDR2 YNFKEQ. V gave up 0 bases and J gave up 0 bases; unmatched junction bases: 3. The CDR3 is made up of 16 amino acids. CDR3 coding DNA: TGTGCCAGCAGCCAAGAAGCGGGACCCAGCACAGATACGCAGTATTTT. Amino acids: CASSQEAGPSTDTQYF.

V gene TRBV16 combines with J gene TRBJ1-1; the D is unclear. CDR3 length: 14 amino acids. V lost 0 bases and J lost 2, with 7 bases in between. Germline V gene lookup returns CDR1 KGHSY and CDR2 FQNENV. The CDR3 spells CASSQSSPNTEAFF. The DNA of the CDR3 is TGTGCCAGCAGCCAATCCAGTCCCAACACTGAAGCTTTCTTT.

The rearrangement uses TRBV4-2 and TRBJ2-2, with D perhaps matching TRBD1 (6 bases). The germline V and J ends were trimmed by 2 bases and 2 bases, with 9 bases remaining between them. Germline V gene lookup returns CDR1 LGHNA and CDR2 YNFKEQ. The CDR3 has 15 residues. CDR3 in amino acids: CASSQRDTNTGELFF. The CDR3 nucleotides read TGTGCCAGCAGCCAAAGGGACACCAACACCGGGGAGCTGTTTTTT.

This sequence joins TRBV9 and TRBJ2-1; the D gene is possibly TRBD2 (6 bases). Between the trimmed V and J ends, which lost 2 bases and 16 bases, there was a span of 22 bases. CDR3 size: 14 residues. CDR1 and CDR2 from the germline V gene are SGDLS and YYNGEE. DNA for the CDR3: TGTGCCAGCAGCGTCCAGACTAGGGAGCCTGTTTTATTCTTC. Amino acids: CASSVQTREPVLFF.

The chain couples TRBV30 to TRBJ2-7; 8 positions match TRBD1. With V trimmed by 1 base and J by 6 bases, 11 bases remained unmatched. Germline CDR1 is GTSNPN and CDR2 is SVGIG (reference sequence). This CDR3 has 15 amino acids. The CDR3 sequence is CAWSASDRVPPEQYF. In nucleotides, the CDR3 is TGTGCCTGGAGTGCGTCGGACAGGGTTCCTCCCGAGCAGTACTTC.

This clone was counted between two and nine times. The CDR3 DNA reads TGTGCCAGCAGCCCTTGGGGGAGGAACCAATACAATGAGCAGTTCTTC. Amino acids: CASSPWGRNQYNEQFF. V usage is TRBV7-8 and J usage is TRBJ2-1; D perhaps matches TRBD2 (6 bases). V dropped 5 bases and J dropped 4 bases, with 18 bases sitting between them. CDR3 length equals 16 residues. Germline CDR1 is SGHVS and CDR2 is FQNEAQ.

The CDR3 spells CASSSRQGAATYEQYF. The CDR3 coding sequence is TGTGCCAGCAGTTCAAGACAGGGGGCAGCAACCTACGAGCAGTACTTC. This chain uses TRBV28 with TRBJ2-7, with 10 nucleotides matching TRBD1. Trimming removed 4 bases from V and 2 bases from J; junction bases left unmatched: 8. CDR3 length: 16 amino acids. Germline CDR1 reads MDHEN; CDR2 reads SYDVKM. The variable domain in full, completed from reference TRBV28 and TRBJ2-7, reads DVKVTQSSRYLVKRTGEKVFLECVQDMDHENMFWYRQDPGLGLRLIYFSYDVKMKEKGDIPEGYSVSREKKERFSLILESASTNQTSMYLCASSSRQGAATYEQYFGPGTRLTVT.

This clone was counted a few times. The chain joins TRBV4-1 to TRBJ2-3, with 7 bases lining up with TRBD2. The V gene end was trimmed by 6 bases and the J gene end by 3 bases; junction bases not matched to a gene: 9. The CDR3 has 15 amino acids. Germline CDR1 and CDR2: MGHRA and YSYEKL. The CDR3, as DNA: TGCGCCAGCAGTGGGGTCGGGAGGTTAACAGATACGCAGTATTTT. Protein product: CASSGVGRLTDTQYF.

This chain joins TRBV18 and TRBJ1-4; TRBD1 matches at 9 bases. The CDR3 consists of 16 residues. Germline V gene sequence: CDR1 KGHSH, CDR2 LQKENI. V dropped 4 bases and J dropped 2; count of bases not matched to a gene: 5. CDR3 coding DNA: TGTGCCAGCTCACGAGGACAGGGGAGCACTAATGAAAAACTGTTTTTT. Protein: CASSRGQGSTNEKLFF.

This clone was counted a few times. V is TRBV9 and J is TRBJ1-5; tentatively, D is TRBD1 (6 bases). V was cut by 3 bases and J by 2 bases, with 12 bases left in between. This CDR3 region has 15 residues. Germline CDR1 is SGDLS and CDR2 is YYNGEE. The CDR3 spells CASSERGGGNQPQHF. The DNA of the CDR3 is TGTGCCAGCAGCGAGAGAGGGGGAGGCAATCAGCCCCAGCATTTT.

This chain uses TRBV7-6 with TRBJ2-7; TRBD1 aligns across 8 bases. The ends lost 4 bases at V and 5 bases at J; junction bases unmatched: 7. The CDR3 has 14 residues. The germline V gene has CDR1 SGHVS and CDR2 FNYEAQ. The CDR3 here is CASSSRTGNNEQYF. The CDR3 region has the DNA TGTGCCAGCAGCTCCCGGACAGGGAACAACGAGCAGTACTTC.

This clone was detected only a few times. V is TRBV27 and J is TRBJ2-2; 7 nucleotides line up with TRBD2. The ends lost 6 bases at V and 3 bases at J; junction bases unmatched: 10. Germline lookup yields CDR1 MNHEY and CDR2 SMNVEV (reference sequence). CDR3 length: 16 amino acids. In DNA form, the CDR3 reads TGTGCCAGCAGGCGCTTGGGGGGGTCGGACACCGGGGAGCTGTTTTTT. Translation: CASRRLGGSDTGELFF.

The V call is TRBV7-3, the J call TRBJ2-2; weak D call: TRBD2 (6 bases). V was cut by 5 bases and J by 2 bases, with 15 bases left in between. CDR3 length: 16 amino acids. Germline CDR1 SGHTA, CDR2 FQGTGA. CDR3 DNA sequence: TGTGCCAGCAGCCGTGGTAATAGCGGTAACACCGGGGAGCTGTTTTTT. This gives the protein CASSRGNSGNTGELFF.

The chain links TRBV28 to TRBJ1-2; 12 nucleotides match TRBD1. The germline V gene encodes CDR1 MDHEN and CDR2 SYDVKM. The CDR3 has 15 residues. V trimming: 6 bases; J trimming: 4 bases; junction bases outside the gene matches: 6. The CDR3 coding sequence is TGTGCCAGCAGCGGTCCGGGACAGGGGGCCTATGGCTACACCTTC. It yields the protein CASSGPGQGAYGYTF.

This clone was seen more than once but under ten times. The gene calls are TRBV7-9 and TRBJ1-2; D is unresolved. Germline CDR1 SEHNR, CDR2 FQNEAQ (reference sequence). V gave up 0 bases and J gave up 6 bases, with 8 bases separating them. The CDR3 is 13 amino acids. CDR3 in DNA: TGTGCCAGCAGCTTAGCGCCCCCGGATGGCTACACCTTC. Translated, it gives CASSLAPPDGYTF.

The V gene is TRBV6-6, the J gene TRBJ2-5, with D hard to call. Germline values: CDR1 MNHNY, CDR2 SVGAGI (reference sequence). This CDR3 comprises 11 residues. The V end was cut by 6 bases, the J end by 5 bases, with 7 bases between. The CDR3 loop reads CASSPLETQYF. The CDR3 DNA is TGTGCCAGCAGCCCCCTTGAGACCCAGTACTTC.

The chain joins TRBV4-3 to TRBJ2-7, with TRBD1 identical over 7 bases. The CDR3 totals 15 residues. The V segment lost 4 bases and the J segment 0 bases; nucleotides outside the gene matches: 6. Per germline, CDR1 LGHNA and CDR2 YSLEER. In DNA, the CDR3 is TGCGCCAGCAGCCTCGACAGGGTGGGCTCCTACGAGCAGTACTTC. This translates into CASSLDRVGSYEQYF.

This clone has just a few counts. Here the CDR3 DNA reads TGTGCCATCAGTCCCGGACGGGAGTATGGCTACACCTTC. It yields the protein CAISPGREYGYTF. This chain uses TRBV10-3 with TRBJ1-2; unclear D gene. The length of the CDR3 is 13 residues. Germline values: CDR1 ENHRY, CDR2 SYGVKD. Trimming cost V 5 bases and J 5 bases, with 12 bases left between them.

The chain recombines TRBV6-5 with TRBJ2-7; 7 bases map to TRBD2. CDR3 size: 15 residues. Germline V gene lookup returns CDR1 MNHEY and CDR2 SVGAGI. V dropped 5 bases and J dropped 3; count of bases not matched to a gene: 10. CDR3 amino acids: CASSHGLDEGYEQYF. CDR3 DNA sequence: TGTGCCAGCAGTCATGGACTAGATGAGGGCTACGAGCAGTACTTC.

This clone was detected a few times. The CDR3 loop reads CASRGTGDYEQYF. CDR3 nucleotide sequence: TGTGCCAGCAGAGGGACGGGGGACTACGAGCAGTACTTC. The chain combines TRBV28 with TRBJ2-7, with D possibly TRBD2 on 6 matching bases. The CDR3 consists of 13 residues. Trimming left V 6 bases short and J 3 bases short, with 12 bases between. Germline-derived CDR1 and CDR2 are MDHEN and SYDVKM.

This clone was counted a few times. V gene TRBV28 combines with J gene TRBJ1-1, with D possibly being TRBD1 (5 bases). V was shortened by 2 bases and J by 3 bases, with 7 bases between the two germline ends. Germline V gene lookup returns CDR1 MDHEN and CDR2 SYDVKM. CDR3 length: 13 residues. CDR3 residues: CASSLPGYTEAFF. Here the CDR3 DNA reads TGTGCCAGCAGTTTACCAGGGTACACTGAAGCTTTCTTT.